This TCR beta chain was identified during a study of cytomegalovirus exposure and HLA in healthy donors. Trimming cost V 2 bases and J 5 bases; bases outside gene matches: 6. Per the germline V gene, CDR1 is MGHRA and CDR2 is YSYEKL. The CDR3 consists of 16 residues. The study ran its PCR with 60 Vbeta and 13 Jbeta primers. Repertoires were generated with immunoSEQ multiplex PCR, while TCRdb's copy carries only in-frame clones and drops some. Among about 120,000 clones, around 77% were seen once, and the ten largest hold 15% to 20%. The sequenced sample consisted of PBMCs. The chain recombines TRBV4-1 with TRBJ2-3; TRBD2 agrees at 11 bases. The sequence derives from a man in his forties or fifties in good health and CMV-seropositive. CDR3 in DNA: TGCGCCAGCAGCCAACCCCTTAGCGGGAGGGGAGATACGCAGTATTTT. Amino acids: CASSQPLSGRGDTQYF.